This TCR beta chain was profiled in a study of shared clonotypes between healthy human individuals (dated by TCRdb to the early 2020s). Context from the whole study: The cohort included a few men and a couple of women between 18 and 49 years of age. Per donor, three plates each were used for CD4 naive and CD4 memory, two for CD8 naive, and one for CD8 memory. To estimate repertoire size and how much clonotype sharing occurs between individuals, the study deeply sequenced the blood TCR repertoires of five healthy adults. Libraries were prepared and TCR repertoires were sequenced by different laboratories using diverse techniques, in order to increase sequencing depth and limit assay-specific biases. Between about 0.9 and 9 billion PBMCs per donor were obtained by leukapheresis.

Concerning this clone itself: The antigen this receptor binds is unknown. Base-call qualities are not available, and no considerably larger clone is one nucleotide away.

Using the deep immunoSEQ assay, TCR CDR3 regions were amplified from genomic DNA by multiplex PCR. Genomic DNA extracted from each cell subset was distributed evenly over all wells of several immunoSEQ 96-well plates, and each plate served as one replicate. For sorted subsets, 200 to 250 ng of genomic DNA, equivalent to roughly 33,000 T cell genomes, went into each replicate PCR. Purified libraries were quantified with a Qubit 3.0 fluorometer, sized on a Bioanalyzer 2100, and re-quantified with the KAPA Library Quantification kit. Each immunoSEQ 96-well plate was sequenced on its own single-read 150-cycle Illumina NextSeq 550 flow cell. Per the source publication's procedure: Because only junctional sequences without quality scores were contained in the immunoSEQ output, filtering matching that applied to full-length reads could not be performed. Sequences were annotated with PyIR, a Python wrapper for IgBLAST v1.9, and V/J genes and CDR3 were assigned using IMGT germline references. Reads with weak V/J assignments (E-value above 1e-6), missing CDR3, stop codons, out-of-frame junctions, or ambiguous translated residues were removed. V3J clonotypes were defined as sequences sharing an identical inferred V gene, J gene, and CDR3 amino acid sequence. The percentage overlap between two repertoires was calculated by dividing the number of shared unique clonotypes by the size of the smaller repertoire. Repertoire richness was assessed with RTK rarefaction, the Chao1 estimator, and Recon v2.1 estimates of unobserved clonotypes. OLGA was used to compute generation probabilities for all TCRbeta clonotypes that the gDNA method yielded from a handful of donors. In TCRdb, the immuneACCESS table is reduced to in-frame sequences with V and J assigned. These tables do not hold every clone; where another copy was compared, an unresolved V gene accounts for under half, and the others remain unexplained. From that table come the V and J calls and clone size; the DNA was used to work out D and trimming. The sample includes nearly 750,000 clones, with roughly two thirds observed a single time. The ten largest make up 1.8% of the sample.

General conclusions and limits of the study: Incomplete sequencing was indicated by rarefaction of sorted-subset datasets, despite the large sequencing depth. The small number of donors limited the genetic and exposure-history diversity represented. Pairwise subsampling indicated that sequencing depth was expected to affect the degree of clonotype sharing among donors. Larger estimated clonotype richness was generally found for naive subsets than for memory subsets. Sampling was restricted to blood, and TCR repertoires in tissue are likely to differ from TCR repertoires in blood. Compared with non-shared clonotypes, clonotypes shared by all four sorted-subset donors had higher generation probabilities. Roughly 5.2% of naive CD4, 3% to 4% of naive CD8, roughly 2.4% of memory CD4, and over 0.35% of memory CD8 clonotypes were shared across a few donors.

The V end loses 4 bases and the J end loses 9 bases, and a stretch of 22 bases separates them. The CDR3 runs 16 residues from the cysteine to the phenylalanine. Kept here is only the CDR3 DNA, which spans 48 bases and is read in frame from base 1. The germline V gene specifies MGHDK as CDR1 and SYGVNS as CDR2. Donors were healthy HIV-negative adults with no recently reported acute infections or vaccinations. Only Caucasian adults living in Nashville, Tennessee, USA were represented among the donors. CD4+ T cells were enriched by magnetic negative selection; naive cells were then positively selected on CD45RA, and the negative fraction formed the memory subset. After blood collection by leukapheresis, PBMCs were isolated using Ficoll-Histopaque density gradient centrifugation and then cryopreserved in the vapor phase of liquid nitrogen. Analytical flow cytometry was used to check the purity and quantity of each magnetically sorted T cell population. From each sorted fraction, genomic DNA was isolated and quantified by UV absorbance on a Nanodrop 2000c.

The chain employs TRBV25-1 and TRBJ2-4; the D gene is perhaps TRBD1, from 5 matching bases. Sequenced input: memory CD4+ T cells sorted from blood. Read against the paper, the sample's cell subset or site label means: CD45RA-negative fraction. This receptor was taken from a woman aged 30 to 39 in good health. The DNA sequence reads TGTGCCAGCAGTGGTCTGCCCGGGCAGGGAATAAGCATTCAGTACTTC. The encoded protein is CASSGLPGQGISIQYF. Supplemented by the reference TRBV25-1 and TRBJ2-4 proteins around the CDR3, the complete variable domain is EADIYQTPRYLVIGTGKKITLECSQTMGHDKMYWYQQDPGMELHLIHYSYGVNSTEKGDLSSESTVSRIRTEHFPLTLESARPSHTSQYLCASSGLPGQGISIQYFGAGTRLSVL.